Sequencing of this T cell receptor beta chain was carried out in a study of shared clonotypes between healthy human individuals. For the study at large: Serving as donors were two women and three men, whose ages spanned 18 to 49. Broader study findings: Only blood was sampled, and tissue TCR repertoires likely differ from blood ones.

Trimming removed 0 bases at V and 5 bases at J, with 10 bases between. Germline V gives CDR1 SGHAT, CDR2 FQNNGV. CDR3 length: 14 residues. Authors' data handling: From ImmunoSEQ came sequences covering only the junction and carrying no quality scores, so filtering differed. Produced via immunoSEQ multiplex PCR; TCRdb's table is partial and in-frame only. That table furnishes V, J and clone size, whereas the DNA furnished D and trimming. The sample yields approximately 1,500,000 clones, approximately 97% seen once. Concerning this clone: As yet, its antigen is unknown. The sample contains more than one DNA sequence encoding this CDR3.

The clonotype was recovered from a man aged 25 to 45 in good health. The V and J genes are TRBV11-2 and TRBJ1-1; D is possibly TRBD1 (5 bases). The sample taken for sequencing was naive CD4+ T cells sorted from blood. Subset given: CD45RA+ positively selected. The CDR3 sequence is CASSLDRAGTEAFF. The CDR3 coding sequence is TGTGCCAGCAGCTTAGATCGGGCAGGGACTGAAGCTTTCTTT.